These 15 T cell receptor beta chains originate from one sample sequenced in a study of immune heterogeneity within non-small cell lung tumors. Amplification of the TCR beta CDR3 was achieved through multiplex PCR with 32 V and 13 J primers. TCRdb independently ran MiXCR on the multiplex PCR reads; one entry per CDR3 protein. The sample records 20,000 to 25,000 distinct CDR3 sequences, under 30% being singletons. The authors used about 600 ng of bulk tumor genomic DNA per sample as template. Several biopsies per primary tumor, spaced far apart, were taken during surgery. With untreated, newly diagnosed non-small cell lung cancer, the patients went on to undergo curative surgery. Sequencing used lung tumor tissue. Receptors were obtained from a man aged 35 to 55 with non-small cell lung cancer.

By its share, this clonotype is medium-sized (0.01 to 0.1%). V usage is TRBV11-2 and J usage is TRBJ1-6; no clear D gene. The CDR3 length is 14 residues. Germline CDR1 is SGHAT and CDR2 is FQNNGV. V dropped 5 bases and J dropped 7 bases, with 12 bases sitting between them. The CDR3 region has the DNA TGTGCCAGCAGCCCGCAATTTAGCAATTCACCCCTCCACTTT. Translated: CASSPQFSNSPLHF.

The chain couples TRBV4-1 to TRBJ1-1; D possibly corresponds to TRBD1 (6 bases). V lost 2 bases to trimming and J lost 1 base, with 11 bases between them. Looked up from germline, CDR1 is MGHRA and CDR2 is YSYEKL. CDR3 length: 15 residues. This CDR3 is CASSQLGGRNTEAFF. The CDR3 bases are TGCGCCAGCAGCCAACTGGGGGGCAGGAACACTGAAGCTTTCTTT.

Regarding this clonotype: A junction end diverges from the germline sequence, so it may reflect a read error. This chain joins TRBV7-2 and TRBJ2-7; D may be TRBD2 (5 bases). This CDR3 has 15 amino acids. Germline assignment: CDR1 SGHTA and CDR2 FQGNSA. The CDR3 nucleotides read TGTGCCAGCAGCTTAGACGGGAACTTAGGCCGCGAGCCGTACTTC. Its translation: CASSLDGNLGREPYF.

This clonotype has more than one count but fewer than ten. The chain carries TRBV6-2 or TRBV6-3 and TRBJ1-2; D might be TRBD1 (6 bases). This CDR3 has 14 amino acids. Germline values: CDR1 MNHEY, CDR2 SVGEGT. The V end lost 5 bases, the J end lost 7 bases, and 17 bases lay between the germline ends. CDR3 in amino acids: CASSPPVGAAGYTF. The CDR3, as DNA: TGTGCCAGCAGTCCGCCTGTGGGGGCGGCTGGCTACACCTTC.

Many counts were recorded for this clonotype. This chain uses TRBV19 with TRBJ1-2; D is uncertain. In germline, CDR1 is LNHDA, CDR2 SQIVND (reference sequence). The CDR3 extends over 13 amino acids. V was shortened by 1 base and J by 5 bases, with 8 bases between the two germline ends. The CDR3 DNA is TGTGCCAGTAGTATAGGGTCTTCTTATGGCTACACCTTC. This gives the protein CASSIGSSYGYTF.

This clonotype was found a few times. The gene calls are TRBV19 and TRBJ2-2; D tentatively reads TRBD1 or TRBD2 (5 bases each). The CDR3 loop spans 13 amino acids. The V and J ends lost 5 bases and 4 bases respectively, with 8 bases between them. CDR1 is LNHDA, CDR2 SQIVND, per germline (reference sequence). The CDR3 is CASSAGTTGELFF. The CDR3 DNA reads TGTGCCAGTAGTGCCGGGACCACCGGGGAGCTGTTTTTT. Variable domain in full (rest from reference TRBV19 and TRBJ2-2): DGGITQSPKYLFRKEGQNVTLSCEQNLNHDAMYWYRQDPGQGLRLIYYSQIVNDFQKGDIAEGYSVSREKKESFPLTVTSAQKNPTAFYLCASSAGTTGELFFGEGSRLTVL.

By frequency in the sample, this clonotype is medium-sized. The CDR3 spells CASSTAGGSYEQYF. In nucleotides, the CDR3 is TGTGCCAGTAGTACAGCGGGAGGATCCTACGAGCAGTACTTC. The chain links TRBV19 to TRBJ2-7; 9 bases are shared with TRBD2. Trimming took 4 bases from V and 1 from J; bases not matched to a gene: 2. The CDR3 consists of 14 residues. From germline, CDR1 is LNHDA and CDR2 SQIVND (reference sequence).

This clonotype appeared a few times. This chain connects TRBV6-1 to TRBJ2-3; TRBD2 matches at 9 bases. After removal of 2 bases from V and 2 bases from J, the junction contained 5 bases not matched to a gene. CDR1 and CDR2 from the germline V gene are MNHNS and SASEGT. The CDR3 loop spans 16 amino acids. CDR3 DNA sequence: TGTGCCAGCAGTGAATTTAGCGGGAGAAACACAGATACGCAGTATTTT. This codes for CASSEFSGRNTDTQYF.

This clonotype showed up just once. With a much larger clone just one base away, this may be a read error. The J gene is TRBJ2-7, the V gene TRBV2; D is undetermined. The germline gives CDR1 SNHLY, CDR2 FYNNEI. This CDR3 contains 14 residues. The CDR3, as DNA: TGTGCCAGCAGAGAAGTTTGGGGTAATCACGAGCAGTACTTC. Protein sequence: CASREVWGNHEQYF.

The V gene is TRBV7-9, the J gene TRBJ1-5; 9 nucleotides line up with TRBD1. Losses at the gene ends were 5 bases for V and 6 bases for J; bases not matched to a gene: 8. This CDR3 has 15 amino acids. The V gene's germline CDR1 is SEHNR and CDR2 FQNEAQ (reference sequence). The CDR3 coding sequence is TGTGCCAGCAGCGCAACAGGGGGCGGGCTTCAGCCCCAGCATTTT. Translation gives CASSATGGGLQPQHF.

About this clonotype itself: This sequence may be a read error, since a much larger clone differs from it by one base. The conserved closing phenylalanine or tryptophan is absent in this CDR3, likely reflecting a read error. The gene calls are TRBV12-3 or TRBV12-4 and TRBJ2-7, with D possibly being TRBD1 or TRBD2 (5 bases each). The V end lost 5 bases, the J end lost 0 bases, and 14 bases lay between the germline ends. The CDR3 is made up of 15 amino acids. In DNA, the CDR3 is TGTGCCAGCAGTAACCTCCGGGACGGCTCCTACGAGCAGTACCTC. Translation gives CASSNLRDGSYEQYL.

This clonotype was found many times. CDR3 nucleotide sequence: TGCAGTGCTAGAGAAAGCGGGAGGGCCGACGAGCAGTACTTC. It encodes CSARESGRADEQYF. The V gene is TRBV20-1, the J gene TRBJ2-7; 10 positions match TRBD2. The CDR3 covers 14 residues. The V gene end was trimmed by 0 bases and the J gene end by 5 bases; junction bases not matched to a gene: 4. The V gene's germline CDR1 is DFQATT and CDR2 SNEGSKA (reference sequence).

This clonotype was counted between two and nine times. The chain joins TRBV12-3 or TRBV12-4 to TRBJ1-2, with 8 nucleotides matching TRBD1. The CDR3 sequence is 14 residues long. The ends lost 7 bases at V and 4 bases at J; junction bases unmatched: 8. The DNA of the CDR3 is TGTGCCAGCAATTCGGACAGGGTGGGCTATGGCTACACCTTC. Its protein is CASNSDRVGYGYTF.

This chain connects TRBV12-3 or TRBV12-4 to TRBJ2-2; 9 positions match TRBD2. This CDR3 is 16 amino acids long. Trimming removed 6 bases from V and 7 bases from J; junction bases left unmatched: 12. This chain's CDR3 is CASSLGGRASGGELFF. As DNA, the CDR3 is TGTGCCAGCAGCTTGGGCGGGAGGGCCTCTGGCGGGGAGCTGTTTTTT.

By share, this clonotype ranks as medium-sized (0.01 to 0.1%). This chain connects TRBV3-1 to TRBJ2-3; possible D gene TRBD2, 5 bases. The V end lost 0 bases, the J end lost 3 bases, and 10 bases lay between the germline ends. This CDR3 has 15 amino acids. Germline CDR1 is LGHDT and CDR2 is YNNKEL (reference sequence). The CDR3 nucleotides are TGTGCCAGCAGCCAAGATGGCACGGGGACAGATACGCAGTATTTT. Translated, it gives CASSQDGTGTDTQYF.